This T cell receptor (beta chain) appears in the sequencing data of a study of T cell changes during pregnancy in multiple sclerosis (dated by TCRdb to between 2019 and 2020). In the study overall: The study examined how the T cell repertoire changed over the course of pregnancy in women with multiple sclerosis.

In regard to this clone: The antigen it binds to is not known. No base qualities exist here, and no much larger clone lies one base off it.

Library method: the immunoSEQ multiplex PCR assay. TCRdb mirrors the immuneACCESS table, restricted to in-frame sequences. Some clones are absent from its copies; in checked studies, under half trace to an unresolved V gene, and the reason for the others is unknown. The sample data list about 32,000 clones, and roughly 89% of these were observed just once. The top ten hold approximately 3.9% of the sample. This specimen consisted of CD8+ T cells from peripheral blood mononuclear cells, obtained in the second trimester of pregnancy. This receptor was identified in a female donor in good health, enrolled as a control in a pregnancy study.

The CDR3 protein: CASSLDQSQLRDFF. The nucleotides are TGTGCCAGCAGTCTCGATCAATCCCAACTGAGGGATTTCTTT. This sequence uses TRBV6-9 and TRBJ1-1, with the D gene uncertain. The CDR3 runs 14 residues from the cysteine to the phenylalanine. Only CDR3 DNA is held: 42 bases, read in frame from base 1. CDR1 and CDR2 were assigned from the germline V gene as MNHGY and SVAAGI. The V and J ends are trimmed by 5 bases and 13 bases, leaving 23 bases between them.